A selection of T cell receptor beta chains follows, all from one sample in a study of blood T cell repertoires in COVID-19. Produced via immunoSEQ multiplex PCR; TCRdb's table is partial and in-frame only. The sample shows about 73,000 clones, 65% to 90% of them seen only once. Material for sequencing was peripheral blood. Receptors originate from a woman in her sixties with acute or convalescent COVID-19. CDR3s include the opening cysteine and the closing phenylalanine or tryptophan. The D gene is left open where the match is weak. Clone size, where shown, is once, few, many, or a class for clones that have expanded.

CDR3 DNA: TGTGCCAGCAAGAGAGACAGATTGAACACTGAAGCTTTCTTT; CDR3 protein: CASKRDRLNTEAFF; CDR3 length: 14; V gene: TRBV6-4; D gene: NA; J gene: TRBJ1-1; clone size: NA
CDR3 DNA: TGCGCCAGCAGCCTGCAAACAGGGGAGACCCAGTACTTC; CDR3 protein: CASSLQTGETQYF; CDR3 length: 13; V gene: TRBV5-1; D gene: NA; J gene: TRBJ2-5; clone size: NA
CDR3 DNA: TGCGCCAGCAGCTTGGGGCAGGTTGGGGGGTCACCCCTCCACTTT; CDR3 protein: CASSLGQVGGSPLHF; CDR3 length: 15; V gene: TRBV5-1; D gene: NA; J gene: TRBJ1-6; clone size: NA
CDR3 DNA: TGTGCCAGCAGCTACGGCGGGGGGCCCGGGGAGCTGTTTTTT; CDR3 protein: CASSYGGGPGELFF; CDR3 length: 14; V gene: TRBV11-3; D gene: TRBD2; J gene: TRBJ2-2; clone size: NA
CDR3 DNA: TGTGCCAGCAGCAGAGGCACTGAAGCTTTCTTT; CDR3 protein: CASSRGTEAFF; CDR3 length: 11; V gene: TRBV6-5; D gene: NA; J gene: TRBJ1-1; clone size: NA
CDR3 DNA: TGCGCCAGCAGCCTCGAGGGCTCCAACAATGAGCAGTTCTTC; CDR3 protein: CASSLEGSNNEQFF; CDR3 length: 14; V gene: TRBV5-1; D gene: NA; J gene: TRBJ2-1; clone size: NA
CDR3 DNA: TGTGCCAGTAGTTACGACAGGGTGAACACTGAAGCTTTCTTT; CDR3 protein: CASSYDRVNTEAFF; CDR3 length: 14; V gene: TRBV19; D gene: TRBD1; J gene: TRBJ1-1; clone size: NA
CDR3 DNA: TGCGCCAGCAGCGCCCGGACACAGCAGAGTAATAGCAATCAGCCCCAGCATTTT; CDR3 protein: CASSARTQQSNSNQPQHF; CDR3 length: 18; V gene: TRBV5-1; D gene: NA; J gene: TRBJ1-5; clone size: few
CDR3 DNA: TGTGCCAGCAGTTTACAGGGGATTAATGAAAAACTGTTTTTT; CDR3 protein: CASSLQGINEKLFF; CDR3 length: 14; V gene: TRBV6-6; D gene: TRBD1; J gene: TRBJ1-4; clone size: NA
CDR3 DNA: TGTGCCAGCAGCTTTGGTCAGGGCCTTAGGAACACTGAAGCTTTCTTT; CDR3 protein: CASSFGQGLRNTEAFF; CDR3 length: 16; V gene: TRBV11-2; D gene: NA; J gene: TRBJ1-1; clone size: few
CDR3 DNA: TGTGCCAGTAGTACCTCTCCCGGGACAGTTTACGAGCAGTACTTC; CDR3 protein: CASSTSPGTVYEQYF; CDR3 length: 15; V gene: TRBV19; D gene: TRBD1; J gene: TRBJ2-7; clone size: NA
CDR3 DNA: TGTGCCAGCATCCCATCCGGGACAGGTTCAAATGGCTACACCTTC; CDR3 protein: CASIPSGTGSNGYTF; CDR3 length: 15; V gene: TRBV7-9; D gene: TRBD1; J gene: TRBJ1-2; clone size: NA
CDR3 DNA: TGTGCCAGCAGCACCGGGGGTCTGGAGACCCAGTACTTC; CDR3 protein: CASSTGGLETQYF; CDR3 length: 13; V gene: TRBV6-1; D gene: NA; J gene: TRBJ2-5; clone size: NA
CDR3 DNA: TGCAGCGTGGAGGACAGGGGTCCCCGATGGGCCGGGGAGCTGTTTTTT; CDR3 protein: CSVEDRGPRWAGELFF; CDR3 length: 16; V gene: TRBV29-1; D gene: TRBD1; J gene: TRBJ2-2; clone size: once
CDR3 DNA: TGTGCCAGCAGCTTAGTCAGGGGGCGCCCCTATAATTCACCCCTCCACTTT; CDR3 protein: CASSLVRGRPYNSPLHF; CDR3 length: 17; V gene: TRBV11-3; D gene: TRBD1; J gene: TRBJ1-6; clone size: NA
CDR3 DNA: TGCGCCAGCAGCTTCCAGCGGGGGGGCTCCGGGGAGCTGTTTTTT; CDR3 protein: CASSFQRGGSGELFF; CDR3 length: 15; V gene: TRBV10-2; D gene: TRBD2; J gene: TRBJ2-2; clone size: NA
CDR3 DNA: TGTGCCAGCAGCCCTGACCTAGCGGGAGCGAACACCGGGGAGCTGTTTTTT; CDR3 protein: CASSPDLAGANTGELFF; CDR3 length: 17; V gene: TRBV7-7; D gene: TRBD2; J gene: TRBJ2-2; clone size: NA
CDR3 DNA: TGTGCCACCCAGCAAGCGGGGTTTGAGACCGGGGAGCTGTTTTTT; CDR3 protein: CATQQAGFETGELFF; CDR3 length: 15; V gene: TRBV15; D gene: TRBD2; J gene: TRBJ2-2; clone size: NA
CDR3 DNA: TGCGCCAGCAGACCCGAGGCTAACTATGGCTACACCTTC; CDR3 protein: CASRPEANYGYTF; CDR3 length: 13; V gene: TRBV5-1; D gene: NA; J gene: TRBJ1-2; clone size: NA
CDR3 DNA: TGTGCCAGTAGTATTCCAGGGGCGCCCTATGGCTACACCTTC; CDR3 protein: CASSIPGAPYGYTF; CDR3 length: 14; V gene: TRBV19; D gene: NA; J gene: TRBJ1-2; clone size: NA
CDR3 DNA: TGCGCCAGCACCGGGGTACAGGGGGCTTTAAGGGGCACTGAAGCTTTCTTT; CDR3 protein: CASTGVQGALRGTEAFF; CDR3 length: 17; V gene: TRBV5-1; D gene: TRBD1; J gene: TRBJ1-1; clone size: NA
CDR3 DNA: TGCGCCAGCAGCGAAGATACAGGTCCGACCTACGAGCAGTACTTC; CDR3 protein: CASSEDTGPTYEQYF; CDR3 length: 15; V gene: TRBV5-1; D gene: NA; J gene: TRBJ2-7; clone size: NA